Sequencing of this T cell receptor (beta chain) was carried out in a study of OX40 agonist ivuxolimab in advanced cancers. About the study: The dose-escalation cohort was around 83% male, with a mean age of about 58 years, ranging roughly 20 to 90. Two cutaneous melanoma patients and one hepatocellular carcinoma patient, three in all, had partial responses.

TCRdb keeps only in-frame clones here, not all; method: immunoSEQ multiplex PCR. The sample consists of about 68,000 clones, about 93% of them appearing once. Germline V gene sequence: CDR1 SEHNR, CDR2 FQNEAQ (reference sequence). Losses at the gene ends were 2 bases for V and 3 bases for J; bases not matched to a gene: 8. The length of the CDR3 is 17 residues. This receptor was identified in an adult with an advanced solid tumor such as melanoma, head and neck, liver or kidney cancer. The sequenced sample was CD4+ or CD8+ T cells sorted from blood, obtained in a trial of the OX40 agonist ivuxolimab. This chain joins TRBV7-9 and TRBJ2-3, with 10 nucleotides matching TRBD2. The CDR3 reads CASSLLLAGMGTDTQYF. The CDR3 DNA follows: TGTGCCAGCAGCTTATTACTAGCGGGGATGGGTACAGATACGCAGTATTTT.